Reported below is one T cell receptor (beta chain). The sample originates from a study of shared clonotypes between healthy human individuals. Germline CDR1 SGHRS, CDR2 YFSETQ. The V segment lost 2 bases and the J segment 4 bases; nucleotides outside the gene matches: 10. The CDR3 runs to 16 residues. Donation came from healthy HIV-negative adults that had no recent acute infections or vaccinations. CD4+ cells were split into CD45RA+ naive and CD45RA-negative memory subsets. Genomic DNA of each subset was evenly split across several immunoSEQ plates. Some clones are missing from TCRdb's copy, which holds only in-frame ones; the method was immunoSEQ multiplex PCR. The data contain around 550,000 clones, 96% of them singletons.

The clonotype originates from a woman in her twenties or thirties in good health. Material for sequencing was naive CD4+ T cells sorted from blood. Specified subset: CD45RA+ positively selected. V gene TRBV5-1 combines with J gene TRBJ2-3; 7 nucleotides align to TRBD1. CDR3 bases: TGCGCCAGCAGCTTTCGGACAGGCACCACCTCAGATACGCAGTATTTT. Residues: CASSFRTGTTSDTQYF.